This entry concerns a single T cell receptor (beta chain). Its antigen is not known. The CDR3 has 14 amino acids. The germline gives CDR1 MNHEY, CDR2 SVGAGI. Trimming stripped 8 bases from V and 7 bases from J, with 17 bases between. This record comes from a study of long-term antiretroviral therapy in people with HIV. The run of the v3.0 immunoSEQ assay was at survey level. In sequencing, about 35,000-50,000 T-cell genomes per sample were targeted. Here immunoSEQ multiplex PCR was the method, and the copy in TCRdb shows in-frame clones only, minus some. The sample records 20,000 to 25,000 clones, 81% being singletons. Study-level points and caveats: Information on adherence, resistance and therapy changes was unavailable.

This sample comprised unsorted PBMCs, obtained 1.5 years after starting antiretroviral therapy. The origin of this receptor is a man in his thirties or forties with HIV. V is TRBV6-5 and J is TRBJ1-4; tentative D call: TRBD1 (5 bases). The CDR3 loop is CASAPDGTGEKLFF. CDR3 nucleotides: TGTGCCAGCGCCCCGGACGGGACGGGTGAAAAACTGTTTTTT.